The rows below give T cell receptor beta chains drawn from one sample of a study of T-cell reconstitution after alpha-beta-depleted transplantation in children. TCRdb ran MiXCR on the PCR reads and lists one entry per CDR3 protein. This repertoire shows some 840,000 distinct CDR3 sequences, roughly 15% found once; its top ten account for just under 5%. The sequencing used PBMCs, mostly from graft donor cells, collected 360 days after TCRalphabeta/CD19-depleted stem cell transplant. The receptors originated from a male patient aged 10 to 17 who had a stem cell transplant for acute lymphoblastic leukemia, so the T cells may come from the graft donor. Both conserved end residues are trimmed from each CDR3. The D gene is left open where the match is weak.

d_call	v_call	j_call	cdr3_length	cdr3_aa
-	TRBV4-2	TRBJ2-1	13	ASSRIGESYNEQF
-	TRBV12-3/TRBV12-4	TRBJ2-1	12	ASSPGRRGNEQF
-	TRBV5-5	TRBJ2-7	13	ASSLDGNSHYEQY
-	TRBV24-1	TRBJ2-7	14	ATSAEDRGLLYEQY
-	TRBV18	TRBJ2-2	11	ASSPDNTGELF
-	TRBV28	TRBJ2-3	13	ASSFGSRRTRTQY
TRBD2	TRBV7-9	TRBJ2-3	13	ASSLSGDSTDTQY
-	TRBV12-3/TRBV12-4	TRBJ2-7	12	ASSSMGSSYEQY
TRBD1	TRBV6-5	TRBJ2-5	15	ASSYPRVTGGMETQY
TRBD2	TRBV9	TRBJ2-6	17	ASSASGLAGSSGANVLT
TRBD2	TRBV5-6	TRBJ2-3	16	ASSSLTSGEAGTDTQY
TRBD2	TRBV5-1	TRBJ2-1	15	ASSSLLRGRAYNEQF
TRBD2	TRBV29-1	TRBJ2-7	14	SVEISGRAGAYEQY
-	TRBV5-1	TRBJ1-4	16	ASSLLSVGAGLVEKLF
-	TRBV10-3	TRBJ2-3	11	AIKISAADTQY
-	TRBV11-2	TRBJ1-1	12	ASSFFRSATEAF
TRBD2	TRBV2	TRBJ2-1	12	ASSELAGAFEQF
-	TRBV12-3/TRBV12-4	TRBJ2-1	12	ASSPSRAMNEQF
TRBD2	TRBV4-1	TRBJ2-5	14	ASSQLWTGGGETQY
TRBD2	TRBV29-1	TRBJ2-1	12	SVQIGGRRYEQF
-	TRBV7-9	TRBJ1-2	12	ASSQHQAIYGYT
-	TRBV20-1	TRBJ2-5	10	SARGLTETQY
-	TRBV20-1	TRBJ1-1	14	SARVGSRREDTEAF
TRBD2	TRBV12-3/TRBV12-4	TRBJ2-7	13	ASSLGWRGAYEQY
-	TRBV5-1	TRBJ2-1	11	ASSPDIQDEQF
TRBD2	TRBV5-6	TRBJ2-1	10	ASSRTSNEQF
-	TRBV12-3/TRBV12-4	TRBJ2-7	10	ASSLVNYEQY
TRBD2	TRBV6-5	TRBJ2-5	14	ASSLPRAGVLGTQY
-	TRBV28	TRBJ2-1	14	ASTTGSLAAYNEQF
-	TRBV30	TRBJ1-1	13	AWSPPGGPGTEAF
-	TRBV12-3/TRBV12-4	TRBJ1-1	10	ASSLVLGLAF
-	TRBV12-3/TRBV12-4	TRBJ1-2	12	ASSLGDFDYGYT
TRBD1	TRBV4-1	TRBJ2-5	12	ASSHWTGEETQY
-	TRBV5-1	TRBJ2-4	10	ASSLEWGIQY
-	TRBV5-1	TRBJ2-3	12	ASSLDDGTDTQY
TRBD1	TRBV5-1	TRBJ2-7	15	ASSASGQGVRAYEQY
-	TRBV27	TRBJ2-3	13	ASSLNLVSTDTQY
-	TRBV12-3/TRBV12-4	TRBJ2-7	12	ASSPDTPPYEQY
TRBD1	TRBV4-1	TRBJ2-4	14	ASSQRLTGAGNIQY
TRBD1	TRBV29-1	TRBJ1-1	13	SALPTTGANTEAF
-	TRBV2	TRBJ1-3	14	ASSEAGIVSGNTIY
TRBD2	TRBV2	TRBJ2-7	16	TSSSRLAGGPSAHEQY
-	TRBV20-1	TRBJ2-7	9	SATQTYEQY
TRBD1	TRBV14	TRBJ2-1	14	ASSQVMGQGENEQF
-	TRBV10-3	TRBJ2-1	12	AISESSSRNEQF
-	TRBV2	TRBJ2-6	13	ASRTIRTGANVLT
-	TRBV27	TRBJ2-7	12	ASSLLRTFYEQY
-	TRBV2	TRBJ1-5	16	ASSEYGATFYSNQPQH